The rows below give T cell receptor beta chains drawn from one sample of a study of siplizumab effects on memory and regulatory T cells. The method was immunoSEQ multiplex PCR; TCRdb's version includes in-frame clones alone and lacks a portion of them. This sample has more than 85,000 clones, with approximately 91% found just once. Sequenced material: CD4+ T cells sorted from blood. The receptors derive from a human donor in good health. Some clones in this sample may be carry-over from other donors' samples. Each CDR3 is given with its conserved first and last residue. Each record gives: J gene, V gene, D gene, clone size, CDR3 protein, CDR3 DNA. D genes are given only for firm matches. The listing skips clone size in some rows; elsewhere it reads once, few, many or a size class.

j_gene: TRBJ2-5; v_gene: TRBV2; d_gene: -; abundance: -; CDR3aa: CASTGRGTETQYF; CDR3nt: TGTGCCAGCACCGGACGGGGCACAGAGACCCAGTACTTC
j_gene: TRBJ2-3; v_gene: TRBV28; d_gene: -; abundance: -; CDR3aa: CASSPLEGTDTQYF; CDR3nt: TGTGCCAGCAGTCCTCTCGAGGGGACAGATACGCAGTATTTT
j_gene: TRBJ2-3; v_gene: TRBV19; d_gene: TRBD2; abundance: -; CDR3aa: CASSTLARLAVDTQYF; CDR3nt: TGTGCCAGTAGTACCCTCGCCCGACTAGCTGTAGATACGCAGTATTTT
j_gene: TRBJ1-5; v_gene: TRBV5-1; d_gene: -; abundance: -; CDR3aa: CASSLSGPGVGNQPQHF; CDR3nt: TGCGCCAGCAGCTTAAGTGGACCCGGGGTGGGCAATCAGCCCCAGCATTTT
j_gene: TRBJ2-5; v_gene: TRBV6-1; d_gene: -; abundance: -; CDR3aa: CASRFQETQYF; CDR3nt: TGTGCCAGCAGGTTCCAAGAGACCCAGTACTTC
j_gene: TRBJ1-5; v_gene: TRBV2; d_gene: -; abundance: few; CDR3aa: CASSAGTSNQPQHF; CDR3nt: TGTGCCAGCAGTGCAGGGACCAGCAATCAGCCCCAGCATTTT
j_gene: TRBJ1-2; v_gene: TRBV19; d_gene: TRBD1; abundance: once; CDR3aa: CASSVKQGPSNYGYTF; CDR3nt: TGTGCCAGTAGTGTAAAACAGGGGCCTTCTAACTATGGCTACACCTTC
j_gene: TRBJ2-1; v_gene: TRBV18; d_gene: -; abundance: -; CDR3aa: CASSQQGNNEQFF; CDR3nt: TGTGCCAGCTCGCAGCAGGGGAACAATGAGCAGTTCTTC
j_gene: TRBJ2-2; v_gene: TRBV7-3; d_gene: -; abundance: -; CDR3aa: CASSLYSGETGELFF; CDR3nt: TGTGCCAGCAGCTTATACAGCGGAGAAACCGGGGAGCTGTTTTTT
j_gene: TRBJ1-6; v_gene: TRBV2; d_gene: -; abundance: -; CDR3aa: CASSVSGTYNSPLHF; CDR3nt: TGTGCCAGCAGTGTTTCAGGGACCTATAATTCACCCCTCCACTTT
j_gene: TRBJ2-5; v_gene: TRBV4-1; d_gene: -; abundance: -; CDR3aa: CASSQGAVQETQYF; CDR3nt: TGCGCCAGCAGCCAAGGGGCGGTACAAGAGACCCAGTACTTC
j_gene: TRBJ1-1; v_gene: TRBV5-3; d_gene: -; abundance: -; CDR3aa: CARSLERAPNTEAFF; CDR3nt: TGTGCCAGAAGCTTGGAAAGGGCCCCGAACACTGAAGCTTTCTTT
j_gene: TRBJ2-7; v_gene: TRBV7-3; d_gene: TRBD2; abundance: -; CDR3aa: CASSLLAGDSYEQYF; CDR3nt: TGTGCCAGCAGCCTTCTAGCGGGCGACTCCTACGAGCAGTACTTC
j_gene: TRBJ1-1; v_gene: TRBV11-2; d_gene: -; abundance: -; CDR3aa: CASSLEFSWGQGTEAFF; CDR3nt: TGTGCCAGCAGCTTAGAATTCAGTTGGGGACAAGGCACTGAAGCTTTCTTT
j_gene: TRBJ1-1; v_gene: TRBV30; d_gene: TRBD1; abundance: -; CDR3aa: CAWSNGQVNTEAFF; CDR3nt: TGTGCCTGGAGTAACGGACAGGTGAACACTGAAGCTTTCTTT
j_gene: TRBJ1-4; v_gene: TRBV9; d_gene: -; abundance: -; CDR3aa: CASSPRQATNEKLFF; CDR3nt: TGTGCCAGCAGCCCGAGACAGGCTACTAATGAAAAACTGTTTTTT
j_gene: TRBJ2-3; v_gene: TRBV7-7; d_gene: TRBD1; abundance: -; CDR3aa: CASSARGQKTDTQYF; CDR3nt: TGTGCTAGCAGCGCCAGGGGACAGAAAACAGATACGCAGTATTTT
j_gene: TRBJ2-1; v_gene: TRBV10-3; d_gene: -; abundance: -; CDR3aa: CAIAFRDGRNNEQFF; CDR3nt: TGTGCCATCGCTTTCCGGGACGGCAGGAACAATGAGCAGTTCTTC
j_gene: TRBJ1-1; v_gene: TRBV6-6; d_gene: -; abundance: -; CDR3aa: CASSYSTGNTEAFF; CDR3nt: TGTGCCAGCAGTTACTCGACAGGGAACACTGAAGCTTTCTTT
j_gene: TRBJ1-4; v_gene: TRBV2; d_gene: -; abundance: -; CDR3aa: CASRLEQNDNEKLFF; CDR3nt: TGTGCCAGCCGGTTGGAGCAGAATGACAATGAAAAACTGTTTTTT
j_gene: TRBJ2-7; v_gene: TRBV7-3; d_gene: TRBD2; abundance: -; CDR3aa: CASRFSGRAYEQYF; CDR3nt: TGTGCCAGCAGATTCAGCGGGAGGGCCTACGAGCAGTACTTC
j_gene: TRBJ2-7; v_gene: TRBV12-2; d_gene: -; abundance: -; CDR3aa: CASRPKPTGPYEQYF; CDR3nt: TGTGCAAGTCGCCCTAAACCGACAGGGCCCTACGAGCAGTACTTC
j_gene: TRBJ2-5; v_gene: TRBV9; d_gene: TRBD2; abundance: -; CDR3aa: CASSAGGLQETQYF; CDR3nt: TGTGCCAGCAGCGCGGGAGGGCTTCAAGAGACCCAGTACTTC
j_gene: TRBJ2-1; v_gene: TRBV6-1; d_gene: -; abundance: -; CDR3aa: CASSPTQNQFF; CDR3nt: TGTGCCAGCAGTCCAACACAGAATCAGTTCTTC
j_gene: TRBJ1-5; v_gene: TRBV30; d_gene: -; abundance: once; CDR3aa: CAWSFTWNQPQHF; CDR3nt: TGTGCCTGGAGTTTTACTTGGAATCAGCCCCAGCATTTT
j_gene: TRBJ2-3; v_gene: TRBV6-5; d_gene: -; abundance: -; CDR3aa: CASRDSLTDTQYF; CDR3nt: TGTGCCAGCAGGGACAGCTTAACAGATACGCAGTATTTT